This T cell receptor (beta chain) was retrieved from a study of T cells in Graves' hyperthyroidism and ophthalmopathy. Worth noting for this clonotype: What it recognizes is unknown.

The V gene lost 3 bases and the J gene lost 6 bases, with 24 bases spanning the gap. Looked up from germline, CDR1 is SGHRS and CDR2 is YFSETQ. The CDR3 is 18 amino acids. Study-wide findings and caveats: From stable hyperthyroidism, ophthalmopathy was set apart by a 13 V-J model.

Ophthalmopathy patients showed a Clinical Activity Score of at least 3, NOSPECS grade of at least 4 and duration under 3 months. Amplified TCR beta CDR3 regions derived from RNA transcripts. A first-round RT-PCR of the TCR CDR3 used the HTBI primer set. TCRdb called the multiplex PCR reads again in MiXCR, with one record for every CDR3 protein. Here the sample spans 490,000 or so distinct CDR3 sequences, 20% to 25% being singletons. The sequence derives from a woman in her 70s with Graves' ophthalmopathy. V and J are TRBV5-1 and TRBJ2-2, with a tentative D call TRBD2 (7 bases). The material sequenced was blood. The CDR3 loop is CASSSPTAQGGLSGELFF. The DNA for the CDR3 is TGCGCCAGCAGCTCACCCACAGCACAGGGAGGGTTGTCCGGGGAGCTGTTTTTT.